What follows are 24 T cell receptor beta chains derived from one specimen sequenced in a study of shared clonotypes between healthy human individuals (dated by TCRdb to 2018 to 2020). The library came from the immunoSEQ multiplex PCR assay. Entries here come from immuneACCESS through TCRdb and include only in-frame sequences with V and J called. Some clones fail to appear in such tables; in the studies checked, an unresolved V gene covers under half of the shortfall, and the cause of the remainder is unknown. In this sample the table shows 600,000 or so clones, 95% to 98% of which occur a single time. 0.3% to 0.35% of the sample is held by the ten biggest clonotypes. CD8 naive samples consisted of CD45RO-negative cells that were positively selected for CCR7, yielding a CD45RA+CCR7+ population without TemRA cells. Material: naive CD8+ T cells sorted from blood. Read against the paper, the sample's cell subset or site label means: CD45RA+CCR7+. These TCRs come from a man aged 25 to 40 in good health.

In its sample, this clone was seen once. This chain connects TRBV27 to TRBJ2-3, with 9 bases that match TRBD2. Germline values: CDR1 MNHEY, CDR2 SMNVEV (reference sequence). The CDR3 sequence is 17 residues long. V shed 5 bases and J 1 base; nucleotides not matched to a gene: 10. Here the CDR3 reads CASSARGGRAGTDTQYF. Here the CDR3 DNA reads TGTGCCAGCAGTGCCAGAGGCGGGAGGGCCGGCACAGATACGCAGTATTTT.

The genes are TRBV9 and TRBJ2-5; 9 positions match TRBD1. CDR1 and CDR2 (germline): SGDLS, YYNGEE. The CDR3 has 14 residues. V lost 2 bases to trimming and J lost 5 bases; unmatched junction nucleotides: 4. The CDR3 reads CASSVTGGRETQYF. As DNA, the CDR3 is TGTGCCAGCAGCGTTACAGGGGGCCGGGAGACCCAGTACTTC.

The rearrangement links TRBV7-9 to TRBJ2-3; 7 nucleotides align to TRBD2. V dropped 7 bases and J dropped 0; count of bases not matched to a gene: 4. Germline CDR1 is SEHNR and CDR2 is FQNEAQ (reference sequence). The CDR3 loop spans 14 amino acids. CDR3 sequence: CASTPAGSTDTQYF. The CDR3 DNA is TGTGCCAGCACCCCAGCGGGGAGCACAGATACGCAGTATTTT.

The V and J genes are TRBV2 and TRBJ2-7; D not resolved. V lost 3 bases and J lost 7, with 10 bases in between. CDR3 length: 12 residues. Germline-derived CDR1 and CDR2 are SNHLY and FYNNEI. The CDR3 sequence: CASSEAPSEQYF. As DNA, the CDR3 is TGTGCCAGCAGTGAGGCTCCCTCGGAGCAGTACTTC.

The chain recombines TRBV27 with TRBJ2-4; a possible D gene is TRBD2 (7 bases). The CDR3 totals 12 residues. Germline lookup yields CDR1 MNHEY and CDR2 SMNVEV (reference sequence). V dropped 7 bases and J dropped 9 bases, with 13 bases sitting between them. This CDR3 is CASMGGLGIQYF. The CDR3, as DNA: TGTGCCAGCATGGGGGGGCTGGGCATTCAGTACTTC.

In this sample, this clone turned up once. The chain employs TRBV11-2 and TRBJ1-1; no clear D gene. The V end lost 2 bases, the J end lost 4 bases, and 14 bases lay between the germline ends. This CDR3 has 15 amino acids. Germline loops: CDR1 SGHAT, CDR2 FQNNGV. The CDR3, as DNA: TGTGCCAGCAGCTTAAACTCGTGGGGTGGCACTGAAGCTTTCTTT. It specifies CASSLNSWGGTEAFF.

V and J are TRBV27 and TRBJ2-6; the D is unclear. This CDR3 is built from 17 residues. CDR1 and CDR2 (germline): MNHEY, SMNVEV (reference sequence). With 2 bases removed from V and 0 bases from J, the gap between germline ends came to 11 bases. In DNA, the CDR3 is TGTGCCAGCAGTTTAGAGGCACCCCCCTCTGGGGCCAACGTCCTGACTTTC. Residues: CASSLEAPPSGANVLTF.

V usage is TRBV27 and J usage is TRBJ1-1, with D unresolved. The CDR3 consists of 15 residues. CDR1 is MNHEY, CDR2 SMNVEV, per germline (reference sequence). Trimming took off 5 bases at V and 2 bases at J, with 15 bases between the two ends. The CDR3 here is CASSPPILANTEAFF. The CDR3 region has the DNA TGTGCCAGCAGTCCCCCCATCCTAGCTAACACTGAAGCTTTCTTT.

The CDR3 DNA reads as TGTGCCAGCAACACCGGGACAGGGGACCTCGAGCAGTACTTC. Amino acid sequence: CASNTGTGDLEQYF. The chain joins TRBV2 to TRBJ2-7; TRBD1 matches 10 bases. Unmatched junction bases numbered 9, after V lost 7 bases and J lost 6 bases. This CDR3 is 14 amino acids long. Germline V CDR1 and CDR2: SNHLY, FYNNEI.

V gene TRBV5-6 combines with J gene TRBJ2-1; TRBD2 agrees at 7 bases. V was clipped by 1 base and J by 5 bases; unmatched bases: 3. CDR1 and CDR2 (germline): SGHDT, YYEEEE. This CDR3 contains 14 residues. In nucleotides, the CDR3 is TGTGCCAGCAGCTTGCCAGGGAGGGACAATGAGCAGTTCTTC. Translated, it gives CASSLPGRDNEQFF.

The V call is TRBV21-1, the J call TRBJ1-1; TRBD1, the table's D call, was not compared with the DNA. TRBV21-1 is termed a pseudogene. The CDR3 loop spans 16 amino acids. The chain's CDR3 is CASSTDARGSYTEAFF. The CDR3 DNA reads TGTGCCAGCAGCACGGACGCCAGGGGGTCATACACTGAAGCTTTCTTT.

The chain recombines TRBV9 with TRBJ1-1; D is uncertain. The V gene's germline CDR1 is SGDLS and CDR2 YYNGEE. The CDR3 length is 14 residues. The V end was cut by 0 bases, the J end by 1 base, with 7 bases between. CDR3 protein: CASSVGSPNTEAFF. Written as DNA, the CDR3 is TGTGCCAGCAGCGTAGGGTCACCGAACACTGAAGCTTTCTTT.

V and J are TRBV28 and TRBJ1-5; D ambiguous. Per germline, CDR1 MDHEN and CDR2 SYDVKM. Deletions cut 2 bases from V and 5 bases from J, with 13 bases between. The CDR3 is 15 amino acids. CDR3 bases: TGTGCCAGCAGTTTAGGGGTCGGGTTGGATCAGCCCCAGCATTTT. As protein: CASSLGVGLDQPQHF.

The chain couples TRBV29-1 to TRBJ2-1; 11 bases match TRBD2. The CDR3 length is 15 residues. Per the germline V gene, CDR1 is SQVTM and CDR2 is ANQGSEA. Unmatched junction bases numbered 15, after V lost 7 bases and J lost 10 bases. The CDR3: CSATIAGGPEEEQFF. The DNA for the CDR3 is TGCAGCGCCACAATAGCGGGAGGGCCTGAGGAGGAGCAGTTCTTC.

CDR3 DNA: TGTGCCAGCAGTTCTCGAGGGAATGGAGCTAAGCGTTCAACTAATGAAAAACTGTTTTTT. This gives the protein CASSSRGNGAKRSTNEKLFF. The chain carries TRBV27 and TRBJ1-4; D gene unclear. Trimming took 4 bases from V and 0 from J, leaving 24 bases between them. CDR3 length: 20 residues. Germline CDR1 MNHEY, CDR2 SMNVEV (reference sequence).

This clone showed up just once. This chain uses TRBV29-1 with TRBJ2-7; TRBD2 might be the D (5 bases). CDR1 and CDR2 from the germline V gene are SQVTM and ANQGSEA. Trimming cost V 4 bases and J 5 bases, with 12 bases left between them. The CDR3 is 12 amino acids. The CDR3, as DNA: TGCAGCGTTGGCGGGTCCTTCCACGAGCAGTACTTC. Translated, it gives CSVGGSFHEQYF.

This chain connects TRBV29-1 to TRBJ2-1, with D possibly TRBD2 on 6 matching bases. The CDR3 loop spans 16 amino acids. Germline lookup yields CDR1 SQVTM and CDR2 ANQGSEA. Trimming took 1 base from V and 0 from J, leaving 13 bases between them. The CDR3 here is CSVEVPSESSYNEQFF. The CDR3 DNA reads as TGCAGCGTTGAAGTTCCTAGCGAAAGCTCCTACAATGAGCAGTTCTTC.

The chain carries TRBV29-1 and TRBJ2-2, with D possibly being TRBD2 (7 bases). Trimming removed 6 bases from V and 2 bases from J, with 10 bases in between. Germline CDR1 SQVTM, CDR2 ANQGSEA. The CDR3 length is 13 residues. The CDR3 is CSVAGANTGELFF. CDR3 DNA: TGCAGCGTCGCGGGGGCAAACACCGGGGAGCTGTTTTTT.

This chain connects TRBV18 to TRBJ2-3, with D possibly TRBD2 on 6 matching bases. From germline, CDR1 is KGHSH and CDR2 LQKENI. The germline V and J ends were trimmed by 2 bases and 0 bases, with 15 bases remaining between them. The CDR3 is 17 amino acids. DNA of the CDR3: TGTGCCAGCTCACCATCCCCCGGGGAGGTCAGCACAGATACGCAGTATTTT. Translating it yields CASSPSPGEVSTDTQYF. The variable domain in full, with the rest retrieved from reference TRBV18 and TRBJ2-3, is NAGVMQNPRHLVRRRGQEARLRCSPMKGHSHVYWYRQLPEEGLKFMVYLQKENIIDESGMPKERFSAEFPKEGPSILRIQQVVRGDSAAYFCASSPSPGEVSTDTQYFGPGTRLTVL.

V and J are TRBV7-9 and TRBJ2-3, with D unclear. Germline V gives CDR1 SEHNR, CDR2 FQNEAQ (reference sequence). CDR3 size: 12 residues. V was cut by 3 bases and J by 5 bases, with 6 bases left in between. This CDR3 is CASSFPGDTQYF. The CDR3 DNA reads as TGTGCCAGCAGCTTCCCCGGAGATACGCAGTATTTT.

The chain recombines TRBV6-5 with TRBJ1-5; D unresolved. V lost 5 bases and J 5 bases, leaving 16 bases between the germline ends. Germline V gene sequence: CDR1 MNHEY, CDR2 SVGAGI. The CDR3 length is 15 residues. The CDR3 region is CASSPYSKGDQPQHF. DNA for the CDR3: TGTGCCAGCAGTCCATACTCGAAGGGTGATCAGCCCCAGCATTTT.

The CDR3 protein is CSVEDRGNQPGTGELFF. In nucleotides, the CDR3 is TGCAGCGTTGAAGATCGGGGGAATCAACCCGGCACCGGGGAGCTGTTTTTT. The V call is TRBV29-1, the J call TRBJ2-2, with D tentatively TRBD2 (6 bases). This CDR3 region has 17 residues. Germline-derived CDR1 and CDR2 are SQVTM and ANQGSEA. Trimming cost V 0 bases and J 4 bases, with 18 bases left between them.

The rearrangement links TRBV7-9 to TRBJ2-4, with D possibly called TRBD1 or TRBD2 (5 bases each). Trimming left V 1 base short and J 0 bases short, with 16 bases between. Germline values: CDR1 SEHNR, CDR2 FQNEAQ (reference sequence). The CDR3 runs 18 residues. CDR3 nucleotide sequence: TGTGCCAGCAGCTTAGTGGGGCCGAGGGTACTAGCCAAAAACATTCAGTACTTC. Protein product: CASSLVGPRVLAKNIQYF. Looking up the rest from reference TRBV7-9 and TRBJ2-4 gives the full variable domain: DTGVSQNPRHKITKRGQNVTFRCDPISEHNRLYWYRQTLGQGPEFLTYFQNEAQLEKSRLLSDRFSAERPKGSFSTLEIQRTEQGDSAMYLCASSLVGPRVLAKNIQYFGAGTRLSVL.

The V gene is TRBV7-6, the J gene TRBJ2-1; the D is unclear. There are 12 residues in the CDR3. Germline V gives CDR1 SGHVS, CDR2 FNYEAQ. V was pared by 1 base and J by 5 bases, with 3 bases between. CDR3 loop: CASSLGNNEQFF. The CDR3 bases are TGTGCCAGCAGCTTAGGAAACAATGAGCAGTTCTTC. The variable domain in full, with the rest retrieved from reference TRBV7-6 and TRBJ2-1, is GAGVSQSPRYKVTKRGQDVALRCDPISGHVSLYWYRQALGQGPEFLTYFNYEAQQDKSGLPNDRFSAERPEGSISTLTIQRTEQRDSAMYRCASSLGNNEQFFGPGTRLTVL.